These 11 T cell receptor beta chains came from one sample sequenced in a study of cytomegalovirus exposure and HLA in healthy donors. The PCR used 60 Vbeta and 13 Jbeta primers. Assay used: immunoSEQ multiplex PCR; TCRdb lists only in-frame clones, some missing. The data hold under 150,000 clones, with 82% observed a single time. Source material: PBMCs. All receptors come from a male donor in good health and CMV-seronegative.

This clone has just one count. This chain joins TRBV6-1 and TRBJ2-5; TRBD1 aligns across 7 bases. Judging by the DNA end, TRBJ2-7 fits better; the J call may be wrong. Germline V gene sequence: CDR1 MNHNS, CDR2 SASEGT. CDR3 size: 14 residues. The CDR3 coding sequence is TGTGCCAGCAGGAGGGGGCCCAACTTCTACGAGCAGTACTTC. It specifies CASRRGPNFYEQYF.

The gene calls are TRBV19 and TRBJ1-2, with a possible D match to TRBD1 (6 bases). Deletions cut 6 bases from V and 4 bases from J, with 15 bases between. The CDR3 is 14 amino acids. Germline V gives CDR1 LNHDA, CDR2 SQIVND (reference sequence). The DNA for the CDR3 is TGTGCCAGTAGAACAGGGATGGGAGCCTATGGCTACACCTTC. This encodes CASRTGMGAYGYTF.

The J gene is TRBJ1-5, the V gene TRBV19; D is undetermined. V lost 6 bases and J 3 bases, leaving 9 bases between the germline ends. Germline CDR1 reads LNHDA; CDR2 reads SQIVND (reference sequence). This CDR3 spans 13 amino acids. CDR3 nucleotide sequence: TGTGCCAGTAGAGAGGCAGTCAATCAGCCCCAGCATTTT. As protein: CASREAVNQPQHF.

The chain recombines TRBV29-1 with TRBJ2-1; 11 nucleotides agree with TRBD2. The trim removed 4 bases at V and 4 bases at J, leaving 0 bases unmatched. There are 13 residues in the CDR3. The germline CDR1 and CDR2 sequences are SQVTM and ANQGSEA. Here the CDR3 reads CSVGTSGYNEQFF. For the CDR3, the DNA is TGCAGCGTTGGGACTAGCGGGTACAATGAGCAGTTCTTC.

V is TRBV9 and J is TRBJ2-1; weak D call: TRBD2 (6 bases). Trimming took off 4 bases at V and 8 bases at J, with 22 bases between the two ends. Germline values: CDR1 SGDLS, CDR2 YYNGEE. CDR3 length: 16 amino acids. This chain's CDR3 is CASSPLPGTGYDEQFF. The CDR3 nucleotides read TGTGCCAGCAGCCCCCTCCCCGGGACTGGTTACGATGAGCAGTTCTTC.

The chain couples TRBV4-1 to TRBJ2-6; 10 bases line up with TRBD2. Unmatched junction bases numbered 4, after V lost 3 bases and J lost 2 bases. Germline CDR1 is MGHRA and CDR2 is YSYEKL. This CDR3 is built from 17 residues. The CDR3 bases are TGCGCCAGCAGCCAGGGACTAGCGAGGACTGGGGCCAACGTCCTGACTTTC. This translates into CASSQGLARTGANVLTF.

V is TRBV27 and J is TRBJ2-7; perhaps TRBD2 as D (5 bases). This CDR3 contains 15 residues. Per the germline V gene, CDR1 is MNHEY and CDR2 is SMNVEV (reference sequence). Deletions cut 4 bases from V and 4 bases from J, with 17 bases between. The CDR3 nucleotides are TGTGCCAGCAGTTCAGTCAGGACTCGCGGTTACGAGCAGTACTTC. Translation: CASSSVRTRGYEQYF.

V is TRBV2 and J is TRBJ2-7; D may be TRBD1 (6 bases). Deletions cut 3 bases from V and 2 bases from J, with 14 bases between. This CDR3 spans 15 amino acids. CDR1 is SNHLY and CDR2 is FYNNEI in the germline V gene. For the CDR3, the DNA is TGTGCCAGCAGTGATTTGGCAGGGGAAACCTACGAGCAGTACTTC. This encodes CASSDLAGETYEQYF. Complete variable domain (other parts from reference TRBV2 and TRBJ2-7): EPEVTQTPSHQVTQMGQEVILRCVPISNHLYFYWYRQILGQKVEFLVSFYNNEISEKSEIFDDQFSVERPDGSNFTLKIRSTKLEDSAMYFCASSDLAGETYEQYFGPGTRLTVT.

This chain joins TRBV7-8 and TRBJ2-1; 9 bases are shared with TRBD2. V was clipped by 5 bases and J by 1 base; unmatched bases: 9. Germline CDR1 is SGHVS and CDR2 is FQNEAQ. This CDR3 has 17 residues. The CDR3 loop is CASSLGGAGGSYNEQFF. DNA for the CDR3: TGTGCCAGCAGCCTAGGTGGAGCGGGAGGTTCCTACAATGAGCAGTTCTTC.

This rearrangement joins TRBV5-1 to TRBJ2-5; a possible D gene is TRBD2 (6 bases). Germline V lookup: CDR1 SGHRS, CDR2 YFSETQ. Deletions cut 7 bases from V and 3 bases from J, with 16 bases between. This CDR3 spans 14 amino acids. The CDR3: CASSRLENKETQYF. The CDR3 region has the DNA TGCGCCAGCTCAAGACTAGAGAATAAAGAGACCCAGTACTTC.

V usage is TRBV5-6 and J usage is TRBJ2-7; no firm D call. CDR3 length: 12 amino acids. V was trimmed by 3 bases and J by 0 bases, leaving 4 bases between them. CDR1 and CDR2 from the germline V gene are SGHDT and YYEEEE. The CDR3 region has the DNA TGTGCCAGCAGCTCCGTCTCCTACGAGCAGTACTTC. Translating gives CASSSVSYEQYF.